The rows below give T cell receptor beta chains drawn from one sample of a study of blood T cell repertoires in COVID-19. Sequencing was performed with immunoSEQ multiplex PCR; in TCRdb, only in-frame clones are kept and a portion is missing. The sample lists some 530,000 clones, around nine tenths occurring once. Sequencing was carried out using PBMCs or T cells enriched from blood (not recorded which). The receptors originated from an older woman who had recovered from COVID-19. The CDR3 runs from the conserved cysteine through the conserved F or W. D genes are given only for firm matches. The size entry is marked missing in some rows and otherwise reads once, few, many or a size class.

CDR3nt: TGTGCCAGCAGTTACTCGCGGATGTTGAGTGAAAAACTGTTTTTT
CDR3aa: CASSYSRMLSEKLFF
abundance: NA
d_gene: NA
j_gene: TRBJ1-4
v_gene: TRBV6-5

CDR3nt: TGCAGCGTTGGAGTCTTAGTCGAGCAGTACTTC
CDR3aa: CSVGVLVEQYF
abundance: NA
d_gene: NA
j_gene: TRBJ2-7
v_gene: TRBV29-1

CDR3nt: TGTGCCAGCAGTTACTTCCTCACAACCAAGATCTATGGCTACACCTTC
CDR3aa: CASSYFLTTKIYGYTF
abundance: NA
d_gene: NA
j_gene: TRBJ1-2
v_gene: TRBV6-5

CDR3nt: TGCGCCAGCGCGAATCCCGGGAGCCAGAACACTGAAGCTTTCTTT
CDR3aa: CASANPGSQNTEAFF
abundance: NA
d_gene: NA
j_gene: TRBJ1-1
v_gene: TRBV5-1

CDR3nt: TGTGCCAGCAGTTACTCAGTCGGCAGTAGCGGAAACACCATATATTTT
CDR3aa: CASSYSVGSSGNTIYF
abundance: NA
d_gene: NA
j_gene: TRBJ1-3
v_gene: TRBV6-5

CDR3nt: TGCGCCAGCAGTGCCCCGGGACAGGTCTACAATGAGCAGTTCTTC
CDR3aa: CASSAPGQVYNEQFF
abundance: NA
d_gene: TRBD1
j_gene: TRBJ2-1
v_gene: TRBV10-2

CDR3nt: TGTGCCAGCAGCGACAGGGGGCTCGATAATTCACCCCTCCACTTT
CDR3aa: CASSDRGLDNSPLHF
abundance: many
d_gene: TRBD1
j_gene: TRBJ1-6
v_gene: TRBV9

CDR3nt: TGTGCCAGCAGACCGACAGCAACTAATGAAAAACTGTTTTTT
CDR3aa: CASRPTATNEKLFF
abundance: NA
d_gene: NA
j_gene: TRBJ1-4
v_gene: TRBV2

CDR3nt: TGTGCCAGCAGCTCGGGGACAGGGGGCTATTATAATTCACCCCTCCACTTT
CDR3aa: CASSSGTGGYYNSPLHF
abundance: NA
d_gene: TRBD1
j_gene: TRBJ1-6
v_gene: TRBV7-2

CDR3nt: TGCAGCGTTGACCTACAGGGCGGCACAGATACGCAGTATTTT
CDR3aa: CSVDLQGGTDTQYF
abundance: NA
d_gene: NA
j_gene: TRBJ2-3
v_gene: TRBV29-1

CDR3nt: TGTGCCAGCACCCTCCCGGGGGAAAAACTGTTTTTT
CDR3aa: CASTLPGEKLFF
abundance: once
d_gene: NA
j_gene: TRBJ1-4
v_gene: TRBV11-2

CDR3nt: TGTGCCAGCAGATTTACAGGGGCTAACACTGAAGCTTTCTTT
CDR3aa: CASRFTGANTEAFF
abundance: NA
d_gene: TRBD1
j_gene: TRBJ1-1
v_gene: TRBV28

CDR3nt: TGTGCCAGTAGTATCCGCACGACGGGTGAAAAACTGTTTTTT
CDR3aa: CASSIRTTGEKLFF
abundance: once
d_gene: NA
j_gene: TRBJ1-4
v_gene: TRBV19

CDR3nt: TGTGCCAGCAGCCGTGCCGGGACAGGGTATACTGAAGCTTTCTTT
CDR3aa: CASSRAGTGYTEAFF
abundance: NA
d_gene: TRBD1
j_gene: TRBJ1-1
v_gene: TRBV11-2

CDR3nt: TGTGCCAGTAGTATAGATCTGAGTGAAGCTTTCTTT
CDR3aa: CASSIDLSEAFF
abundance: NA
d_gene: NA
j_gene: TRBJ1-1
v_gene: TRBV19

CDR3nt: TGTGCCAGCAGTTCCTTCCCGACAGCCCGGTGGTTCTTC
CDR3aa: CASSSFPTARWFF
abundance: NA
d_gene: NA
j_gene: TRBJ2-1
v_gene: TRBV27

CDR3nt: TGCGCCAGCAGCCTTGCTTCCGGGACTAGCCTTGATACGCAGTATTTT
CDR3aa: CASSLASGTSLDTQYF
abundance: NA
d_gene: TRBD2
j_gene: TRBJ2-3
v_gene: TRBV5-1

CDR3nt: TGTGCTAGTGGTTTCGGACAGGGGGGCACCGGGGAGCTGTTTTTT
CDR3aa: CASGFGQGGTGELFF
abundance: few
d_gene: TRBD1
j_gene: TRBJ2-2
v_gene: TRBV12-5

CDR3nt: TGTGCCAGCAGCCAGGGACAGAATAATTCACCCCTCCACTTT
CDR3aa: CASSQGQNNSPLHF
abundance: NA
d_gene: TRBD1
j_gene: TRBJ1-6
v_gene: TRBV3-1/TRBV3-2

CDR3nt: TGCGCCAGCAGCTTGGGGGCAGAGTATAATTCACCCCTCCACTTT
CDR3aa: CASSLGAEYNSPLHF
abundance: NA
d_gene: NA
j_gene: TRBJ1-6
v_gene: TRBV5-1

CDR3nt: TGTGCCAGTGCCGGACAGGGGCACACTGAAGCTTTCTTT
CDR3aa: CASAGQGHTEAFF
abundance: NA
d_gene: TRBD1
j_gene: TRBJ1-1
v_gene: TRBV18

CDR3nt: TGTGCCAGCAGTTACGGGGCCACCTACGAGCAGTACTTC
CDR3aa: CASSYGATYEQYF
abundance: NA
d_gene: NA
j_gene: TRBJ2-7
v_gene: TRBV6-5

CDR3nt: TGTGCCAGCAGCTTTACAGGTCACTATAATTCACCCCTCCACTTT
CDR3aa: CASSFTGHYNSPLHF
abundance: few
d_gene: NA
j_gene: TRBJ1-6
v_gene: TRBV5-6

CDR3nt: TGCGCCAGCAGCTTGACAGGGGGAGAGGAGCCCCAGCATTTT
CDR3aa: CASSLTGGEEPQHF
abundance: NA
d_gene: TRBD1
j_gene: TRBJ1-5
v_gene: TRBV5-1

CDR3nt: TGTGCCACCAGTGAGGGGACAGGGGCTGGGGCCAACGTCCTGACTTTC
CDR3aa: CATSEGTGAGANVLTF
abundance: NA
d_gene: TRBD1
j_gene: TRBJ2-6
v_gene: TRBV24-1

CDR3nt: TGTGCCAACAAACTAGCGGGGGGCTCTGGGGCCAACGTCCTGACTTTC
CDR3aa: CANKLAGGSGANVLTF
abundance: NA
d_gene: TRBD2
j_gene: TRBJ2-6
v_gene: TRBV6-4

CDR3nt: TGTGCCAGCAGCACCCCTAGCGGGGGGGTTTGGGAGCAGTACTTC
CDR3aa: CASSTPSGGVWEQYF
abundance: NA
d_gene: TRBD2
j_gene: TRBJ2-7
v_gene: TRBV3-1/TRBV3-2

CDR3nt: TGTGCCAGCAGCTTAAGGGGGAAAAATGAGCAGTTCTTC
CDR3aa: CASSLRGKNEQFF
abundance: NA
d_gene: NA
j_gene: TRBJ2-1
v_gene: TRBV7-8

CDR3nt: TGTGCCAGCAGTGAAATGGTAGCGGGGGAAAACATTCAGTACTTC
CDR3aa: CASSEMVAGENIQYF
abundance: once
d_gene: TRBD2
j_gene: TRBJ2-4
v_gene: TRBV6-1

CDR3nt: TGTGCCAGCAGACAGGACAGTTTTGGCTCCGGGGAGCTGTTTTTT
CDR3aa: CASRQDSFGSGELFF
abundance: NA
d_gene: NA
j_gene: TRBJ2-2
v_gene: TRBV5-5

CDR3nt: TGTGCCAGCAGTGAATATCATGGCTACACCTTC
CDR3aa: CASSEYHGYTF
abundance: NA
d_gene: NA
j_gene: TRBJ1-2
v_gene: TRBV2

CDR3nt: TGTGCCAGCGCTCAGGGGGGATTCACAGATACGCAGTATTTT
CDR3aa: CASAQGGFTDTQYF
abundance: NA
d_gene: NA
j_gene: TRBJ2-3
v_gene: TRBV5-4

CDR3nt: TGTGCCATCAGTGTTGGTCGAGGCTCCTACAATGAGCAGTTCTTC
CDR3aa: CAISVGRGSYNEQFF
abundance: NA
d_gene: NA
j_gene: TRBJ2-1
v_gene: TRBV10-3

CDR3nt: TGTGCCAGCAGCTGGGGGAGGCAGCCCCAGCATTTT
CDR3aa: CASSWGRQPQHF
abundance: NA
d_gene: NA
j_gene: TRBJ1-5
v_gene: TRBV28

CDR3nt: TGTGCCAGCGCCGACAGGGGGAAGGGCTACACCTTC
CDR3aa: CASADRGKGYTF
abundance: NA
d_gene: TRBD1
j_gene: TRBJ1-2
v_gene: TRBV6-5

CDR3nt: TGTGCCAGCAGCGAAGGCGGGGGCTTCTACAATGAGCAGTTCTTC
CDR3aa: CASSEGGGFYNEQFF
abundance: NA
d_gene: NA
j_gene: TRBJ2-1
v_gene: TRBV7-9

CDR3nt: TGTGCCACCAGTGTGGGGGGGGCAGACTATGGCTACACCTTC
CDR3aa: CATSVGGADYGYTF
abundance: NA
d_gene: NA
j_gene: TRBJ1-2
v_gene: TRBV24-1

CDR3nt: TGCGCCAGCAGCCCTTGGACAGGGGCCGGGGAGCTGTTTTTT
CDR3aa: CASSPWTGAGELFF
abundance: NA
d_gene: TRBD1
j_gene: TRBJ2-2
v_gene: TRBV4-1

CDR3nt: TGTGCCAGCAGCCTTGGACAGGGAATTGGATCACCCCTCCACTTT
CDR3aa: CASSLGQGIGSPLHF
abundance: NA
d_gene: TRBD1
j_gene: TRBJ1-6
v_gene: TRBV5-4

CDR3nt: TGTGCCAGCAGTTTGTCTGTGGGGCCTGGCACCGGGGAGCTGTTTTTT
CDR3aa: CASSLSVGPGTGELFF
abundance: NA
d_gene: NA
j_gene: TRBJ2-2
v_gene: TRBV27

CDR3nt: TGTGCCAGTAGGTCGGGGGGAAACACCATATATTTT
CDR3aa: CASRSGGNTIYF
abundance: NA
d_gene: NA
j_gene: TRBJ1-3
v_gene: TRBV19

CDR3nt: TGCGCCAGCAGCCAAGGTGGGGGCTGGGGCAATCAGCCCCAGCATTTT
CDR3aa: CASSQGGGWGNQPQHF
abundance: NA
d_gene: NA
j_gene: TRBJ1-5
v_gene: TRBV4-1

CDR3nt: TGTGCCAGCAGTGAAGCGATGACAGGGAATACCTACGAGCAGTACTTC
CDR3aa: CASSEAMTGNTYEQYF
abundance: NA
d_gene: TRBD1
j_gene: TRBJ2-7
v_gene: TRBV6-1

CDR3nt: TGCAGCGTTGATCCGGGAACCTTC
CDR3aa: CSVDPGTF
abundance: NA
d_gene: NA
j_gene: TRBJ1-2
v_gene: TRBV29-1